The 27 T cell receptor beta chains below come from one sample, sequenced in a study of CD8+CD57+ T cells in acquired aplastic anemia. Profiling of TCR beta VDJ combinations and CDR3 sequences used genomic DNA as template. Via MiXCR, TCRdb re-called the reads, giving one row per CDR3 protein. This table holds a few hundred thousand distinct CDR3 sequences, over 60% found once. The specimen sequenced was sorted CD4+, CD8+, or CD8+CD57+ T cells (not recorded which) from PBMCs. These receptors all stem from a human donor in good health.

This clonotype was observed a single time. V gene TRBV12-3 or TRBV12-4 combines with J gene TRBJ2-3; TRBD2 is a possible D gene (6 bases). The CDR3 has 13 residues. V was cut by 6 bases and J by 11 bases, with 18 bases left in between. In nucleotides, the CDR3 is TGTGCCAGCAGCCCTAGTGCGGGGATGGAGCAGTATTTT. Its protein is CASSPSAGMEQYF.

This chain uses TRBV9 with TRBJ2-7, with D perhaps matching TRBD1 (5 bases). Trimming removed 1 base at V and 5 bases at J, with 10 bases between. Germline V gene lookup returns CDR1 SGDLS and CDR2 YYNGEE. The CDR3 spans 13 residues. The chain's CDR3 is CASSVMSGNEQYF. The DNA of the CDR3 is TGTGCCAGCAGCGTAATGTCAGGGAACGAGCAGTACTTC.

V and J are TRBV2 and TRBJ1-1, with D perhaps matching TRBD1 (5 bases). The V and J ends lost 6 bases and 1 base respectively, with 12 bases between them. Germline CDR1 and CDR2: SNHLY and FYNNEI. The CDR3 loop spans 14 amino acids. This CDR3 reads CASRVRRGNTEAFF. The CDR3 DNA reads TGTGCCAGCAGGGTTCGTAGGGGGAACACTGAAGCTTTCTTT.

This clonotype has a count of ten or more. The CDR3 DNA reads as TGTGCCAGTAGTATAGATCTATTTAACGAGCAGTACTTC. This gives the protein CASSIDLFNEQYF. The chain employs TRBV19 and TRBJ2-7; D gene uncertain. V dropped 0 bases and J dropped 5 bases, with 8 bases sitting between them. CDR1 is LNHDA and CDR2 is SQIVND in the germline V gene (reference sequence). The CDR3 is 13 residues long.

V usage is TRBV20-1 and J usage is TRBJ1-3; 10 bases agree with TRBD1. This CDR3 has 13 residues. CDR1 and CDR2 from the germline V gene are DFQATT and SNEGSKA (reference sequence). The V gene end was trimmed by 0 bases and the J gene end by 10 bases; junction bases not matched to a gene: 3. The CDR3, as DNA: TGCAGTGCTAGAGACCGGACAGGGGGGACCATATATTTT. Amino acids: CSARDRTGGTIYF.

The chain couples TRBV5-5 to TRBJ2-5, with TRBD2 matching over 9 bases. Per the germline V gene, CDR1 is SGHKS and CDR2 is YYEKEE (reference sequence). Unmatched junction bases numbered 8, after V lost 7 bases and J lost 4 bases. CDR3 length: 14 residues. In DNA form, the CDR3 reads TGTGCCAGCTCAAATGGGGGACTAGCAGAGACCCAGTACTTC. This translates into CASSNGGLAETQYF.

CDR3 sequence reads: CASSFGTGFSYEQYF. CDR3 coding DNA: TGTGCCAGCAGCTTTGGGACAGGGTTTTCCTACGAGCAGTACTTC. V and J are TRBV7-9 and TRBJ2-7; 9 bases line up with TRBD1. Losses at the gene ends were 3 bases for V and 1 base for J; bases not matched to a gene: 4. Per germline, CDR1 SEHNR and CDR2 FQNEAQ (reference sequence). The CDR3 runs 15 residues.

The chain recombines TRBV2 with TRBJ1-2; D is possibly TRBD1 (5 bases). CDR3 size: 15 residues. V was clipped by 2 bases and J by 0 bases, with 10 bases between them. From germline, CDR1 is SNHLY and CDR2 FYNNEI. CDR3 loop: CASSEHPGTNYGYTF. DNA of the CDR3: TGTGCCAGCAGTGAACATCCAGGGACTAACTATGGCTACACCTTC.

The CDR3 spells CASRTGQGYDEQFF. Here the CDR3 DNA reads TGTGCCAGCAGAACGGGACAGGGATACGATGAGCAGTTCTTC. This rearrangement joins TRBV6-1 to TRBJ2-1, with 9 bases matching TRBD1. The CDR3 is 14 amino acids. Germline CDR1 is MNHNS and CDR2 is SASEGT. The J segment lost 8 bases and the V segment lost 6 bases, leaving 8 bases of the junction unmatched.

CDR3 loop: CASSRNTNTEAFF. DNA for the CDR3: TGTGCCAGCAGCCGGAACACGAACACTGAAGCTTTCTTT. The V call is TRBV7-9, the J call TRBJ1-1, with no clear D. The CDR3 consists of 13 residues. The V end was cut by 5 bases, the J end by 1 base, with 8 bases between. Per the germline V gene, CDR1 is SEHNR and CDR2 is FQNEAQ (reference sequence). The whole variable domain, filled in from reference TRBV7-9 and TRBJ1-1, reads DTGVSQNPRHKITKRGQNVTFRCDPISEHNRLYWYRQTLGQGPEFLTYFQNEAQLEKSRLLSDRFSAERPKGSFSTLEIQRTEQGDSAMYLCASSRNTNTEAFFGQGTRLTVV.

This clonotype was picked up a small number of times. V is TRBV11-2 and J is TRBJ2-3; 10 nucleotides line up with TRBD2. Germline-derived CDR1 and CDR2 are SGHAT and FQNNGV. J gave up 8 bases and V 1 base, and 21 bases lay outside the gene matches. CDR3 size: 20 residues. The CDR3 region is CASSLALEQKSAGGPGTQYF. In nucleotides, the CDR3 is TGTGCCAGCAGCTTAGCCCTCGAGCAGAAATCAGCGGGGGGGCCGGGTACGCAGTATTTT.

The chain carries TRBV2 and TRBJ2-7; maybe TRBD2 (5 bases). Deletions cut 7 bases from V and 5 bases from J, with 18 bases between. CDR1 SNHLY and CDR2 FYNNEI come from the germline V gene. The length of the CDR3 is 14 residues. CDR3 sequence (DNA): TGTGCCAGCACCGAATGGACGGGGAGCGACGAGCAGTACTTC. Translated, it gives CASTEWTGSDEQYF.

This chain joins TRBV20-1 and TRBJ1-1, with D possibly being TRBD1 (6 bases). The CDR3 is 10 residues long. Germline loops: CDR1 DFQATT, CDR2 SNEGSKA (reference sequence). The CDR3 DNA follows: TGCTGCACAGGGTTCTCTGGAGCTTTCTTT. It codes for CCTGFSGAFF.

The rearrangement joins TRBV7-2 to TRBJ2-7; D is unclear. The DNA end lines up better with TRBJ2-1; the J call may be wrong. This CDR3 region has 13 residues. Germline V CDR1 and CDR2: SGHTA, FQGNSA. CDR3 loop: CASSLRASDEQFF. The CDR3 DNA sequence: TGTGCCAGCAGCTTACGGGCCTCTGATGAGCAGTTCTTC.

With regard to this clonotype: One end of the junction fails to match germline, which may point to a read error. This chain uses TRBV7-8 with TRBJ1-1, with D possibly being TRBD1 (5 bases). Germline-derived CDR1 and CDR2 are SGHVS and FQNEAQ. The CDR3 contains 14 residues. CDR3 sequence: CANSLAADRRLAFF. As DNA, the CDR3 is TGTGCCAACAGCTTAGCGGCTGACAGAAGGTTGGCTTTCTTT.

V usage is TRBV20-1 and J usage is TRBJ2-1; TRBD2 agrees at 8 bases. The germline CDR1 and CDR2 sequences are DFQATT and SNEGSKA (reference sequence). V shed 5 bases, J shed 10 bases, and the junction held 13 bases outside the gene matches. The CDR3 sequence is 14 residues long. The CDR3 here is CSAPVPGGSREQFF. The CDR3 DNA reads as TGCAGTGCTCCAGTGCCGGGGGGGTCGAGGGAGCAGTTCTTC.

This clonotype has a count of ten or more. The CDR3 sequence: CSGVGFGTSGDSIPYEQYF. The CDR3 bases are TGCAGTGGCGTCGGGTTCGGGACTAGCGGGGATAGCATCCCCTACGAGCAGTACTTC. The chain links TRBV20-1 to TRBJ2-7, with TRBD2 identical over 13 bases. J lost 2 bases, V lost 7 bases, and 20 bases had no gene match. This CDR3 has 19 amino acids. Per the germline V gene, CDR1 is DFQATT and CDR2 is SNEGSKA (reference sequence).

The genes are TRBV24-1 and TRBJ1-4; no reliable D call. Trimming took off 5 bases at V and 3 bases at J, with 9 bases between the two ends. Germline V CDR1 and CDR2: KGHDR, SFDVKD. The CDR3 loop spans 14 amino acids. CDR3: CATSGLRANEKLFF. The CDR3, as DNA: TGTGCCACCAGTGGTCTCCGTGCTAATGAAAAACTGTTTTTT.

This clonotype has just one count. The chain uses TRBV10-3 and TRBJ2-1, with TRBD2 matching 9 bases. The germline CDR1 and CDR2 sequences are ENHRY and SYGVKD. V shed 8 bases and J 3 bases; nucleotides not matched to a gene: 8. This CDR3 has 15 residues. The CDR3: CAIRIGLAYYNEQFF. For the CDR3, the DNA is TGTGCCATCCGAATAGGACTAGCGTACTACAATGAGCAGTTCTTC.

CDR3 sequence: CASSEGLETQYF. CDR3 nucleotide sequence: TGCGCCAGCAGTGAAGGACTTGAGACCCAGTACTTC. The chain links TRBV10-2 to TRBJ2-5; TRBD2 might be the D (5 bases). The CDR3 totals 12 residues. Trimming cost V 3 bases and J 5 bases, with 7 bases left between them. Germline V gives CDR1 WSHSY, CDR2 SAAADI.

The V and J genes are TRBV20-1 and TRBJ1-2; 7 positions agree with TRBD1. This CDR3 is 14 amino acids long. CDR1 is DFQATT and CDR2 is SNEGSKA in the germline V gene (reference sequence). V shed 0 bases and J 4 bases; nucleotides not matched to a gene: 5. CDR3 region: CSARDLGTVYGYTF. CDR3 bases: TGCAGTGCTAGAGATCTAGGGACAGTCTATGGCTACACCTTC.

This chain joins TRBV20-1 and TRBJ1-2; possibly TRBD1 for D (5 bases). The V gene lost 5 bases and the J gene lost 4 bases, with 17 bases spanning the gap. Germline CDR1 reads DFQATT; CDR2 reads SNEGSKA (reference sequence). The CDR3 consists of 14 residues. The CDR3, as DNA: TGCAGTGCTCAACCTCAGGGTGGATCCTATGGCTACACCTTC. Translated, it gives CSAQPQGGSYGYTF.

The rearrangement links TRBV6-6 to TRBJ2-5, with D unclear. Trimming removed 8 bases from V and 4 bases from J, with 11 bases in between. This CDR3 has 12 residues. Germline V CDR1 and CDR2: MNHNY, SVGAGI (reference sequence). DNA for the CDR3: TGTGCCAGCTCAGTGTTCTCAGAGACCCAGTACTTC. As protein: CASSVFSETQYF.

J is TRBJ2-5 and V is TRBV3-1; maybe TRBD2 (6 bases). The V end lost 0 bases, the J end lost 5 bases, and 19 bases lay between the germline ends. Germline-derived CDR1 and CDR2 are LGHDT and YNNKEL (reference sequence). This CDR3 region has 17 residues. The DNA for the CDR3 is TGTGCCAGCAGCCAAGATTACCGGGAGCTTGTAGTGGAGACCCAGTACTTC. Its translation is CASSQDYRELVVETQYF.

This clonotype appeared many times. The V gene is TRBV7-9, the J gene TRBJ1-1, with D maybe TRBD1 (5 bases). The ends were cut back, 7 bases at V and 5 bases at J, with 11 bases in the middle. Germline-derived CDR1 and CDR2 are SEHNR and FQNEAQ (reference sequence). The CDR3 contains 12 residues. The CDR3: CASNGQGTEAFF. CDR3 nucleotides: TGTGCCAGCAACGGGCAGGGTACTGAAGCTTTCTTT.

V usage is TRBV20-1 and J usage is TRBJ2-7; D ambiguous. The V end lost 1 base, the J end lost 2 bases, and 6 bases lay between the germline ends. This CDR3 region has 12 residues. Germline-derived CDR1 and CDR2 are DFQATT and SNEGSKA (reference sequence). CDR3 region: CSARAGPYEQYF. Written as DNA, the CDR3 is TGCAGTGCTAGAGCGGGCCCCTACGAGCAGTACTTC.

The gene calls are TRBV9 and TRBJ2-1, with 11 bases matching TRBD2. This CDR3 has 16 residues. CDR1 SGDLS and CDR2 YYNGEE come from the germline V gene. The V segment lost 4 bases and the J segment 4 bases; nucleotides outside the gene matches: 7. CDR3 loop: CASSLRLAGNYNEQFF. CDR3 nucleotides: TGTGCCAGCAGCCTTCGACTAGCGGGGAATTACAATGAGCAGTTCTTC.